This TCR beta chain comes out of a study of CD8+CD57+ T cells in acquired aplastic anemia. With regard to this clonotype: Its target is not known.

Whoever was chosen for sequencing had shown CD8+CD57+ cell expansion by flow cytometry. The study, taken as a whole, reports: Around 27 CD8+ CDR3 sequences occurred in both the patients and the controls.

V was pared by 1 base and J by 7 bases, with 11 bases between. CDR1 is DFQATT and CDR2 is SNEGSKA in the germline V gene (reference sequence). The CDR3 runs to 13 residues. Investigators profiled TCR beta VDJ and CDR3 from genomic DNA template. Using its own MiXCR run on the reads, TCRdb lists one record per CDR3 protein. In the table there are under 500,000 distinct CDR3 sequences, around 30% of which are singletons. The source of this sequence is a human donor with aplastic anemia. The chain employs TRBV20-1 and TRBJ1-5, with TRBD1 as a possible D gene (6 bases). Specimen: sorted CD4+, CD8+, or CD8+CD57+ T cells (not recorded which) from PBMCs. The CDR3 DNA reads as TGCAGTGCTAGAGTAGGGGGGGTCCAGCCCCAGCATTTT. Protein sequence: CSARVGGVQPQHF.